What follows are 21 T cell receptor beta chains derived from one specimen sequenced in a study of TIL therapy for anti-PD-1-resistant metastatic lung cancer. Indicated time point: pre-treatment sample, taken before nivolumab and TIL therapy. The libraries were made with immunoSEQ v3. The data were produced by immunoSEQ multiplex PCR, yet TCRdb's version contains in-frame clones alone and is incomplete. The data show about 19,000 clones, 75% to 80% seen once. The specimen comprised blood, sampled at baseline. Source of these receptors: a person aged 25-85 years with non-small cell lung cancer.

V and J are TRBV6-2 or TRBV6-3 and TRBJ2-7; 8 nucleotides match TRBD1. Looked up from germline, CDR1 is MNHEY and CDR2 is SVGEGT. CDR3 length equals 17 residues. With 2 bases clipped from V and 0 bases from J, the junction kept 9 bases outside the gene matches. For the CDR3, the DNA is TGTGCCAGCAGTTACCTTACCGGGACAGGTCACTCCTACGAGCAGTACTTC. Encoded protein: CASSYLTGTGHSYEQYF.

This clone was found a few times. The chain couples TRBV4-1 to TRBJ2-3, with D perhaps matching TRBD2 (6 bases). This CDR3 comprises 17 residues. V lost 0 bases and J 2 bases, leaving 15 bases between the germline ends. Germline V lookup: CDR1 MGHRA, CDR2 YSYEKL. The CDR3 sequence is CASSQDRPGGTTDTQYF. DNA of the CDR3: TGCGCCAGCAGCCAAGATAGGCCAGGAGGGACCACAGATACGCAGTATTTT.

V usage is TRBV5-1 and J usage is TRBJ1-1; TRBD1 aligns across 9 bases. Germline-derived CDR1 and CDR2 are SGHRS and YFSETQ. The CDR3 covers 14 residues. With V trimmed by 0 bases and J by 5 bases, 2 bases remained unmatched. The CDR3 nucleotides are TGCGCCAGCAGCTTGGCAGGACAGGGGACTGAAGCTTTCTTT. Translated, it gives CASSLAGQGTEAFF.

The gene calls are TRBV9 and TRBJ1-3; a weak D match, TRBD1 (5 bases). Germline CDR1 is SGDLS and CDR2 is YYNGEE. This CDR3 spans 15 amino acids. Trimming stripped 2 bases from V and 0 bases from J, with 9 bases between. The CDR3 spells CASSVGGSSGNTIYF. Here the CDR3 DNA reads TGTGCCAGCAGCGTGGGGGGGAGCTCTGGAAACACCATATATTTT.

Only one count was recorded for this clone. The V and J genes are TRBV9 and TRBJ1-1; D gene unclear. V lost 4 bases and J lost 5, with 18 bases in between. CDR1 is SGDLS, CDR2 YYNGEE, per germline. The CDR3 covers 15 residues. The CDR3 nucleotides read TGTGCCAGCAGCCCCATAGGGAGCTTTGGGACTGAAGCTTTCTTT. It yields the protein CASSPIGSFGTEAFF.

This clone was seen a single time. The chain links TRBV11-2 to TRBJ1-3; D gene uncertain. The CDR3 covers 13 residues. V lost 4 bases, J lost 0 bases, and 4 bases lay in between. Looked up from germline, CDR1 is SGHAT and CDR2 is FQNNGV. CDR3 DNA sequence: TGTGCCAGCAGCTCCTCCTCTGGAAACACCATATATTTT. It encodes CASSSSSGNTIYF.

This clone was seen only once. This chain joins TRBV7-6 and TRBJ2-2; 11 positions match TRBD2. With V trimmed by 5 bases and J by 5 bases, 10 bases remained unmatched. Per the germline V gene, CDR1 is SGHVS and CDR2 is FNYEAQ. The CDR3 is 17 residues long. CDR3 in DNA: TGTGCCAGCAGCCCGAGAACTAGCGGGGGTTCGACCGGGGAGCTGTTTTTT. This codes for CASSPRTSGGSTGELFF. Complete variable domain (other parts from reference TRBV7-6 and TRBJ2-2): GAGVSQSPRYKVTKRGQDVALRCDPISGHVSLYWYRQALGQGPEFLTYFNYEAQQDKSGLPNDRFSAERPEGSISTLTIQRTEQRDSAMYRCASSPRTSGGSTGELFFGEGSRLTVL.

The J gene is TRBJ1-1, the V gene TRBV10-2; TRBD1 might be the D (5 bases). Germline lookup yields CDR1 WSHSY and CDR2 SAAADI. The CDR3 totals 16 residues. The ends were cut back, 0 bases at V and 2 bases at J, with 13 bases in the middle. The chain's CDR3 is CASSESISGGNTEAFF. The DNA of the CDR3 is TGCGCCAGCAGTGAGTCGATTTCCGGGGGAAACACTGAAGCTTTCTTT.

The V and J genes are TRBV29-1 and TRBJ1-1; 7 nucleotides align to TRBD1. V lost 6 bases and J lost 4; bases outside the gene matches: 5. The CDR3 has 12 residues. CDR1 and CDR2 (germline): SQVTM, ANQGSEA. CDR3 sequence: CSVGRDSTEAFF. DNA for the CDR3: TGCAGCGTCGGCCGGGACAGCACTGAAGCTTTCTTT.

Here the CDR3 DNA reads TGTGCCAGCAGTTTATCGTACAGGGGGTCGTCTAATGAAAAACTGTTTTTT. Encoded protein: CASSLSYRGSSNEKLFF. The gene calls are TRBV27 and TRBJ1-4; 8 bases agree with TRBD1. Germline loops: CDR1 MNHEY, CDR2 SMNVEV (reference sequence). V was pared by 0 bases and J by 3 bases, with 6 bases of the junction left unmatched. The CDR3 loop spans 17 amino acids.

This chain connects TRBV12-3 or TRBV12-4 to TRBJ1-1; no clear D. V lost 3 bases, J lost 1 base, and 3 bases lay in between. CDR3 length: 12 amino acids. The CDR3 is CASSLENTEAFF. CDR3 nucleotides: TGTGCCAGCAGTTTGGAGAACACTGAAGCTTTCTTT.

The chain has TRBV18 and TRBJ1-2; D remains ambiguous. The V end lost 2 bases, the J end lost 3 bases, and 7 bases lay between the germline ends. The germline V gene has CDR1 KGHSH and CDR2 LQKENI. The CDR3 has 13 amino acids. For the CDR3, the DNA is TGTGCCAGCTCACCATACAGCGACTATGGCTACACCTTC. Residues: CASSPYSDYGYTF.

This chain joins TRBV4-2 and TRBJ2-1; 12 nucleotides align to TRBD2. Germline V gene data show CDR1 as LGHNA and CDR2 as YNFKEQ. This CDR3 is built from 19 residues. With 0 bases clipped from V and 7 bases from J, the junction kept 13 bases outside the gene matches. The CDR3 nucleotides are TGTGCCAGCAGCCAAGATAGATCGGCTAGCGGGGGGGTTCCTAATGAGCAGTTCTTC. This codes for CASSQDRSASGGVPNEQFF.

This clone was counted once. This sequence joins TRBV4-1 and TRBJ2-7, with 10 bases lining up with TRBD1. From germline, CDR1 is MGHRA and CDR2 YSYEKL. The J segment lost 7 bases and the V segment lost 5 bases, leaving 11 bases of the junction unmatched. The CDR3 length is 15 residues. CDR3 sequence reads: CASSFRPGTGVEQYF. The CDR3 DNA is TGCGCCAGCAGCTTCCGTCCTGGGACAGGGGTGGAGCAGTACTTC.

The genes are TRBV18 and TRBJ2-1, with D perhaps TRBD2 (6 bases). CDR1 and CDR2 from the germline V gene are KGHSH and LQKENI. V was pared by 3 bases and J by 8 bases, with 11 bases between. The CDR3 extends over 13 amino acids. The CDR3 sequence is CASSPSSVDEQFF. Here the CDR3 DNA reads TGTGCCAGCTCACCCTCTAGCGTGGATGAGCAGTTCTTC.

The chain has TRBV19 and TRBJ1-5; D may be TRBD1 (6 bases). The germline CDR1 and CDR2 sequences are LNHDA and SQIVND (reference sequence). V lost 5 bases and J lost 6, with 20 bases in between. This CDR3 spans 16 amino acids. This CDR3 is CASSSGTPTSSQPQHF. CDR3 DNA sequence: TGTGCCAGTAGTTCCGGGACACCGACTTCGTCTCAGCCCCAGCATTTT.

This clone was recorded once. The chain joins TRBV6-5 to TRBJ1-5; D is unclear. V lost 2 bases, J lost 3 bases, and 5 bases lay in between. Germline values: CDR1 MNHEY, CDR2 SVGAGI. The CDR3 length is 13 residues. The CDR3 DNA reads TGTGCCAGCAGTTACGGTCTCAATCAGCCCCAGCATTTT. Translated, it gives CASSYGLNQPQHF.

The chain couples TRBV9 to TRBJ2-6; a possible D gene is TRBD1 (5 bases). Germline-derived CDR1 and CDR2 are SGDLS and YYNGEE. Trimming took off 3 bases at V and 2 bases at J, with 18 bases between the two ends. The CDR3 is made up of 18 amino acids. DNA for the CDR3: TGTGCCAGCAGCGCCTTCCCCGTGACAGCTACTGGGGCCAACGTCCTGACTTTC. Residues: CASSAFPVTATGANVLTF. Looking up the rest from reference TRBV9 and TRBJ2-6 gives the full variable domain: DSGVTQTPKHLITATGQRVTLRCSPRSGDLSVYWYQQSLDQGLQFLIQYYNGEERAKGNILERFSAQQFPDLHSELNLSSLELGDSALYFCASSAFPVTATGANVLTFGAGSRLTVL.

This clone has more than one count but fewer than ten. The V and J genes are TRBV4-2 and TRBJ2-6; possibly TRBD1 for D (6 bases). Germline V CDR1 and CDR2: LGHNA, YNFKEQ. This CDR3 region has 17 residues. V shed 5 bases and J shed 0 bases, with 14 bases lying between them. The CDR3 DNA is TGTGCCAGCAGCGCCGGGACATCCCGCTCTGGGGCCAACGTCCTGACTTTC. Translation: CASSAGTSRSGANVLTF.

CDR3 loop: CASREAAQGWNQPQHF. The CDR3 DNA sequence: TGCGCCAGCAGAGAGGCGGCACAGGGGTGGAATCAGCCCCAGCATTTT. The rearrangement joins TRBV4-1 to TRBJ1-5, with 7 nucleotides matching TRBD1. The V and J ends lost 6 bases and 4 bases, in that order; junction bases with no gene match: 12. Germline assignment: CDR1 MGHRA and CDR2 YSYEKL. This CDR3 region has 16 residues.

The CDR3 DNA reads as TGTGCCAGCAGCACCTCCGGGACTATCCTCTACGAGCAGTACTTC. Encoded protein: CASSTSGTILYEQYF. V usage is TRBV28 and J usage is TRBJ2-7; 7 bases match TRBD2. V was pared by 6 bases and J by 3 bases, with 11 bases of the junction left unmatched. Germline CDR1 reads MDHEN; CDR2 reads SYDVKM. The CDR3 is 15 amino acids.